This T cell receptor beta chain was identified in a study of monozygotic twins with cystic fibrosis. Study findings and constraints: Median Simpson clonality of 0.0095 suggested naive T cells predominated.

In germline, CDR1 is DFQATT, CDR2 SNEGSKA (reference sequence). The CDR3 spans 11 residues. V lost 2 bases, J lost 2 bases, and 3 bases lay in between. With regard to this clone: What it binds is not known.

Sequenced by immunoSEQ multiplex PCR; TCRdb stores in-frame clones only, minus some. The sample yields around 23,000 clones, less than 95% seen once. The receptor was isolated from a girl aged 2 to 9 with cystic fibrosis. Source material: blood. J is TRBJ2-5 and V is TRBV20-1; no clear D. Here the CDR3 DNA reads TGCAGTGCTAGACCTCAAGAGACCCAGTACTTC. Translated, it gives CSARPQETQYF.